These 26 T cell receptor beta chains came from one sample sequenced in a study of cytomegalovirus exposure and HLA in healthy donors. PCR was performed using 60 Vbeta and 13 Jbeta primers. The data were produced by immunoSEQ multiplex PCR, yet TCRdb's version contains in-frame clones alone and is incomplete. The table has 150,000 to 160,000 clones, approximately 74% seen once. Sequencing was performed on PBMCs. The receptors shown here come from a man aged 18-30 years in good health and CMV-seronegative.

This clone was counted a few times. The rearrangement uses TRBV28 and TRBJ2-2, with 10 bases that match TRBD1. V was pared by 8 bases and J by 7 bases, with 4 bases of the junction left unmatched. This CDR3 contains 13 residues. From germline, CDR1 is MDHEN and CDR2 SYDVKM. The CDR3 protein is CASLRTGGGELFF. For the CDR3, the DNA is TGTGCCAGCCTGAGGACAGGGGGCGGGGAGCTGTTTTTT. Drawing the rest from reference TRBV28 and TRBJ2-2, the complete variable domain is DVKVTQSSRYLVKRTGEKVFLECVQDMDHENMFWYRQDPGLGLRLIYFSYDVKMKEKGDIPEGYSVSREKKERFSLILESASTNQTSMYLCASLRTGGGELFFGEGSRLTVL.

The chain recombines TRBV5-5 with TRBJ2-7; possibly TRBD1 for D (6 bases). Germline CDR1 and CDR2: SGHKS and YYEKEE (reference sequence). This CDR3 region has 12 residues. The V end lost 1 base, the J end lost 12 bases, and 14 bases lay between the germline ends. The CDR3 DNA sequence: TGTGCCAGCAGCTTGCGGCCAGGGGAAGGGTACGTC. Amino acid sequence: CASSLRPGEGYV.

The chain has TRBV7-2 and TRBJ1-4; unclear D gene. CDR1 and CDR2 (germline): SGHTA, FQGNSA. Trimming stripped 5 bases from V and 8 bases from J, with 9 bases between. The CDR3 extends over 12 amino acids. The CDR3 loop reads CASSQLREKLFF. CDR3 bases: TGTGCCAGCAGCCAACTCCGCGAAAAACTGTTTTTT.

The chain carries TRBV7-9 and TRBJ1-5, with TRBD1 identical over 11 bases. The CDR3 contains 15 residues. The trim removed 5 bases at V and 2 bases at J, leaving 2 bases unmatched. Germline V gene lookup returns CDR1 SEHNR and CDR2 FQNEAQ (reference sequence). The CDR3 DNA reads TGTGCCAGCAGCAGGGACAGGGGGGGCAATCAGCCCCAGCATTTT. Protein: CASSRDRGGNQPQHF.

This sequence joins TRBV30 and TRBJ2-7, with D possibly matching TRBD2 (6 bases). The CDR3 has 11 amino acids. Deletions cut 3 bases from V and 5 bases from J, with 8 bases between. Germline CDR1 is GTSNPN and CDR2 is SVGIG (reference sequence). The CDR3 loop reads CAWRPGDEQYF. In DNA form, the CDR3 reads TGTGCCTGGAGGCCGGGGGACGAGCAGTACTTC.

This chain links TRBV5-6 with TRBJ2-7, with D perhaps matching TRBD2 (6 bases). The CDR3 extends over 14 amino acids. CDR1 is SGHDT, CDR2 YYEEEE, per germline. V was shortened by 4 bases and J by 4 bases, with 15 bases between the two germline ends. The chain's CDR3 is CASSTGRRGYEQYV. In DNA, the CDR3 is TGTGCCAGCAGCACGGGACGTCGGGGGTACGAGCAGTACGTC.

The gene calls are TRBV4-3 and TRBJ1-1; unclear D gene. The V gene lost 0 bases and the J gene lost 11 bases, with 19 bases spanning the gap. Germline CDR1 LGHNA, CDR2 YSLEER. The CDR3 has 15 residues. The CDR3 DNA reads TGCGCCAGCAGCCAAGATGGAGGGTGGCGACAACGGGCTTTCTTT. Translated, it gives CASSQDGGWRQRAFF.

The CDR3 region has the DNA TGTGCCAGCAGCTTAAGACGGGCGGGGGGGAGCACAGATACGCAGTATTTT. Encoded protein: CASSLRRAGGSTDTQYF. This rearrangement joins TRBV7-2 to TRBJ2-3; TRBD2 matches at 9 bases. Germline loops: CDR1 SGHTA, CDR2 FQGNSA. The V segment lost 2 bases and the J segment 0 bases; nucleotides outside the gene matches: 6. This CDR3 region has 17 residues.

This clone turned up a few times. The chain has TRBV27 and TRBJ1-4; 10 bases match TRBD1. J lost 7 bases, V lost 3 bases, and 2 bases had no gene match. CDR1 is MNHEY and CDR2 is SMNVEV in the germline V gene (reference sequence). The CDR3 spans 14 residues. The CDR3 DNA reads TGTGCCAGCAGTTTCCGGGACAGGGGTGAAAAACTGTTTTTT. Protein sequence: CASSFRDRGEKLFF.

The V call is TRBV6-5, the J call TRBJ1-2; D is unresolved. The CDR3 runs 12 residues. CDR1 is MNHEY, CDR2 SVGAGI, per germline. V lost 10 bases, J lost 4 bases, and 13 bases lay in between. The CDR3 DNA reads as TGTGCCATTTTATCGGGATCCTATGGCTACACCTTC. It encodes CAILSGSYGYTF.

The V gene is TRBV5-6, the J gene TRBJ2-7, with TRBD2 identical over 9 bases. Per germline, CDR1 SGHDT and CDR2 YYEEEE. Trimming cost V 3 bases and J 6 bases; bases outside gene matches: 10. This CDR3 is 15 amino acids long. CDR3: CASSYLTSGPGEQYF. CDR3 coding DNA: TGTGCCAGCAGCTACCTGACTAGCGGCCCAGGCGAGCAGTACTTC.

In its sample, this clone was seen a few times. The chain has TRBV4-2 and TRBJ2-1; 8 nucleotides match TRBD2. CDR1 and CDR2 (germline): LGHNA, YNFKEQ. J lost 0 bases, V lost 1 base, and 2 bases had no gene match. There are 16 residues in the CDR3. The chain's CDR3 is CASSQAGTSSYNEQFF. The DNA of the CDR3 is TGTGCCAGCAGCCAAGCCGGGACTAGCTCCTACAATGAGCAGTTCTTC.

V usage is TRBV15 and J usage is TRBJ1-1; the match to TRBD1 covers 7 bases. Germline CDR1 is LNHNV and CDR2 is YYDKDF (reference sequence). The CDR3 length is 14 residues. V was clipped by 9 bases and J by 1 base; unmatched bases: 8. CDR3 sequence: CATANRGKNTEAFF. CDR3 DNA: TGTGCCACGGCTAACAGGGGAAAGAACACTGAAGCTTTCTTT.

The CDR3 DNA reads as TGTGCCAGCAGTGAAGGTTATATGGGACAGGGCTTACAAGAGACCCAGTACTTC. Its protein product is CASSEGYMGQGLQETQYF. This chain links TRBV6-1 with TRBJ2-5, with 9 bases that match TRBD1. Germline V gene data show CDR1 as MNHNS and CDR2 as SASEGT. The length of the CDR3 is 18 residues. The ends lost 1 base at V and 2 bases at J; junction bases unmatched: 11.

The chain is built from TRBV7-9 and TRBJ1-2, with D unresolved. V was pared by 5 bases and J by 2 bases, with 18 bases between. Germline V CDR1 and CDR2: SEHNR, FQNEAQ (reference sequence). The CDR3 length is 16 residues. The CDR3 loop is CASSPVMRAGNYGYTF. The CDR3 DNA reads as TGTGCCAGCAGCCCCGTTATGAGGGCGGGAAACTATGGCTACACCTTC.

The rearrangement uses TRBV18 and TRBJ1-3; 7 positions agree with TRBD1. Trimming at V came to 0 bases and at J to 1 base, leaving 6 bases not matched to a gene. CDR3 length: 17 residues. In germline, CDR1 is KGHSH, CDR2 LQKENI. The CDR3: CASSPPGTVPSGNTIYF. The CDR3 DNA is TGTGCCAGCTCACCACCCGGGACAGTCCCTTCTGGAAACACCATATATTTT.

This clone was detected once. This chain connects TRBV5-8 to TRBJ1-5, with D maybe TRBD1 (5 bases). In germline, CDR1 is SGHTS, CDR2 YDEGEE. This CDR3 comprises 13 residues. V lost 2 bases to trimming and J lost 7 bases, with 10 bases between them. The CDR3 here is CASSFGGGQPQHF. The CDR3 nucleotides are TGTGCCAGCAGCTTTGGGGGAGGACAGCCCCAGCATTTT.

CDR3 residues: CASKVGGGDTEAFF. The CDR3 bases are TGTGCCAGCAAAGTTGGGGGAGGGGACACTGAAGCTTTCTTT. The chain combines TRBV2 with TRBJ1-1; tentatively, D is TRBD1 (5 bases). Germline V gives CDR1 SNHLY, CDR2 FYNNEI. The CDR3 is 14 amino acids. V was pared by 7 bases and J by 3 bases, with 15 bases between.

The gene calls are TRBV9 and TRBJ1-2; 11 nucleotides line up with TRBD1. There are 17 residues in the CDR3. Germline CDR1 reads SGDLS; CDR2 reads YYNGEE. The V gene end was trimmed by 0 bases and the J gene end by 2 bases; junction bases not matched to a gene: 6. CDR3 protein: CASSVGTGGPLNYGYTF. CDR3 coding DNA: TGTGCCAGCAGCGTAGGGACAGGGGGCCCACTCAACTATGGCTACACCTTC.

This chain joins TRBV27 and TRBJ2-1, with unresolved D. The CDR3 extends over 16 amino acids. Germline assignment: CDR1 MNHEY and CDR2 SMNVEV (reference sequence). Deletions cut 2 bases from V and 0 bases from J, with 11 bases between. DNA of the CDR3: TGTGCCAGCAGTTTAGTTGGTGATAGCTCCTACAATGAGCAGTTCTTC. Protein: CASSLVGDSSYNEQFF.

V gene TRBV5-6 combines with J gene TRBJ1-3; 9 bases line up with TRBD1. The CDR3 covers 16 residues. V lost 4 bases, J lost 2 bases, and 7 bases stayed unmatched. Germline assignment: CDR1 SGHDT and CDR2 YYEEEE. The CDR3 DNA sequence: TGTGCCAGCAGCACCAACAGGGGGCTAGCTGGAAACACCATATATTTT. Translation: CASSTNRGLAGNTIYF. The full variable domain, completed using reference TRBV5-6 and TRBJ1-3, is DAGVTQSPTHLIKTRGQQVTLRCSPKSGHDTVSWYQQALGQGPQFIFQYYEEEERQRGNFPDRFSGHQFPNYSSELNVNALLLGDSALYLCASSTNRGLAGNTIYFGEGSWLTVV.

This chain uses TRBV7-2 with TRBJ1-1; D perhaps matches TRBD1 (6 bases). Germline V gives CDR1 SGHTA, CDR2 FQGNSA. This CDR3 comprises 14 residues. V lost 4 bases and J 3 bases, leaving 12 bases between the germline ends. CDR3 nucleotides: TGTGCCAGCAGCTCGTGGACAGCGTACACTGAAGCTTTCTTT. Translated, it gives CASSSWTAYTEAFF.

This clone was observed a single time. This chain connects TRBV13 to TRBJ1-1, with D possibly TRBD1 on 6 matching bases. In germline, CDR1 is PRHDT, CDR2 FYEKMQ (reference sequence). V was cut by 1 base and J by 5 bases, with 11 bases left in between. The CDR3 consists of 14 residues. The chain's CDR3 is CASSLEGVGTEAFF. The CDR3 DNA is TGTGCCAGCAGCTTAGAGGGGGTGGGTACTGAAGCTTTCTTT.

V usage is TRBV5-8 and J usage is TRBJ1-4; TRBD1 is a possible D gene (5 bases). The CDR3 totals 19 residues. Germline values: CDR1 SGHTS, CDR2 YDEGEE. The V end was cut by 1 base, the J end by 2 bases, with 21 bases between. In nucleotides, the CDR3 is TGTGCCAGCAGCTTGCGGGAACTACTACAGCGGGGCACTAATGAAAAACTGTTTTTT. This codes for CASSLRELLQRGTNEKLFF.

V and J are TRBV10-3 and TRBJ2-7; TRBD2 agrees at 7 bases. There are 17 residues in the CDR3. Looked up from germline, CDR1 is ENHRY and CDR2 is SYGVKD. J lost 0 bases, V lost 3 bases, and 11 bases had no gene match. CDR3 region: CAISDTIGWGGSYEQYF. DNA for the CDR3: TGTGCCATCAGTGACACAATAGGGTGGGGGGGCTCCTACGAGCAGTACTTC.

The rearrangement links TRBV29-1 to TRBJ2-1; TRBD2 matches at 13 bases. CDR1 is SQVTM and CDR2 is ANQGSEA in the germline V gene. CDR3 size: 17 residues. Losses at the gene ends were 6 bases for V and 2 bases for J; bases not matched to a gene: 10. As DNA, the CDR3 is TGCAGCGTGAGGGCGTCTACTAGCGGGGGGGCCTACAATGAGCAGTTCTTC. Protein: CSVRASTSGGAYNEQFF.